The clone carrying this T cell receptor (beta chain) has just one count. This sample stems from a study of shared clonotypes between healthy human individuals. Trimming took off 1 base at V and 0 bases at J, with 16 bases between the two ends. Germline V gene lookup returns CDR1 GTSNPN and CDR2 SVGIG (reference sequence). This CDR3 has 17 residues. Produced via immunoSEQ multiplex PCR; TCRdb's table is partial and in-frame only. The sample lists about 2.4 million clones, 93% occurring once. The sequence was obtained from a young man in good health. Some clones in this sample may be carry-over from other donors' samples. The rearrangement joins TRBV30 to TRBJ1-5; tentatively, D is TRBD1 (6 bases). What was sequenced was naive CD4+ T cells from PBMCs. This sample's subset: CD45RA+ positively selected. CDR3 coding DNA: TGTGCCTGGAGTGCGGGGCGTGGGACATTTAGCAATCAGCCCCAGCATTTT. It specifies CAWSAGRGTFSNQPQHF.